This T cell receptor beta chain emerged from a study of shared T cell receptors in the human thymus. Germline loops: CDR1 MNHEY, CDR2 SVGAGI. Trimming stripped 6 bases from V and 1 base from J, with 10 bases between. The CDR3 runs to 14 residues. Generated by immunoSEQ multiplex PCR, the TCRdb table keeps only in-frame clones and is missing some. This table has fewer than 700,000 clones, approximately 87% appearing once. These data were also filed under a second study, of human thymus T cells. That study reports: Related research described strongly overlapping thymic repertoires in unrelated people.

The chain joins TRBV6-5 to TRBJ2-1; D is possibly TRBD2 (6 bases). This clonotype was obtained from a boy under two years old with a congenital heart defect. Sequenced input: thymocytes. Written as DNA, the CDR3 is TGTGCCAGCAGGTCCGGAGGGTCCTACAATGAGCAGTTCTTC. Protein product: CASRSGGSYNEQFF.